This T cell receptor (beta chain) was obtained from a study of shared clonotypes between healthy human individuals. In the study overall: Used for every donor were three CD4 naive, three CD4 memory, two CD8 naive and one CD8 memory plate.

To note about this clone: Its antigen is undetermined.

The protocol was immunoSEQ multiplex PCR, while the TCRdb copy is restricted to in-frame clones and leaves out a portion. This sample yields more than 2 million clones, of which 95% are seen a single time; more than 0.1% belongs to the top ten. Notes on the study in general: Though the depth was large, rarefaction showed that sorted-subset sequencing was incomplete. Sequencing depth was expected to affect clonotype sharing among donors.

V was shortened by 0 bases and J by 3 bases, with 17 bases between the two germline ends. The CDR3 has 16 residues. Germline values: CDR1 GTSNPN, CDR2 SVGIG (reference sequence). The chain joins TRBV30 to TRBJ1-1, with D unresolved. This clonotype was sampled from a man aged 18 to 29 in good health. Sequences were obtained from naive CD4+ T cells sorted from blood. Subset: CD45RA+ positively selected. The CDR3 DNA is TGTGCCTGGAGTGTACTTTTTCTTACCCCCTACACTGAAGCTTTCTTT. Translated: CAWSVLFLTPYTEAFF. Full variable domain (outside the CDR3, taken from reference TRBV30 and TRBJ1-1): SQTIHQWPATLVQPVGSPLSLECTVEGTSNPNLYWYRQAAGRGLQLLFYSVGIGQISSEVPQNLSASRPQDRQFILSSKKLLLSDSGFYLCAWSVLFLTPYTEAFFGQGTRLTVV.